This T cell receptor beta chain was documented in a study of T cells in Graves' hyperthyroidism and ophthalmopathy. What was amplified from RNA transcripts were TCR beta CDR3 regions. Initially, a first-round RT-PCR of the TCR CDR3 employed the HTBI primer set. TCRdb ran MiXCR on the multiplex PCR reads and lists one entry per CDR3 protein. Of about 210,000 distinct CDR3 sequences detected, under 20% appear once; the ten largest clones hold 50%. This clonotype occurred a few times. The CDR3 contains 12 residues. Trimming at V came to 5 bases and at J to 6 bases, leaving 1 base not matched to a gene. In germline, CDR1 is DFQATT, CDR2 SNEGSKA (reference sequence).

Sequenced input: blood. The receptor was isolated from a man aged 50-59 years with Graves' hyperthyroidism. The gene calls are TRBV20-1 and TRBJ2-2; TRBD2 aligns across 9 bases. The CDR3 nucleotides are TGCAGTGCTTTAGCGGGAGCCGGGGAGCTGTTTTTT. This encodes CSALAGAGELFF.